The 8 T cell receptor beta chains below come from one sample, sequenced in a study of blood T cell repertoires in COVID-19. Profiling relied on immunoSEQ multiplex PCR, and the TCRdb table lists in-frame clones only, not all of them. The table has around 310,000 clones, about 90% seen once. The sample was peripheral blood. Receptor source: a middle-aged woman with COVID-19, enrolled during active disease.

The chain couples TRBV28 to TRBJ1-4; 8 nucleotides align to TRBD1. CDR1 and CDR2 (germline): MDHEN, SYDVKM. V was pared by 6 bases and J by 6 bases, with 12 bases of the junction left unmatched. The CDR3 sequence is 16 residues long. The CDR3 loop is CASRRLRGRWDEKLFF. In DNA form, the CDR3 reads TGTGCCAGCAGGCGCCTCAGGGGGCGATGGGATGAAAAACTGTTTTTT.

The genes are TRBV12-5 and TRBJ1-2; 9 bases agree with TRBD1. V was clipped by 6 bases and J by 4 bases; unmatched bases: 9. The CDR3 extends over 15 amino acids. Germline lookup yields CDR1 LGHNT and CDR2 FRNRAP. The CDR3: CASGPRTGERYGYTF. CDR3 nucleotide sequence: TGTGCTAGTGGGCCTCGGACAGGGGAGCGCTATGGCTACACCTTC.

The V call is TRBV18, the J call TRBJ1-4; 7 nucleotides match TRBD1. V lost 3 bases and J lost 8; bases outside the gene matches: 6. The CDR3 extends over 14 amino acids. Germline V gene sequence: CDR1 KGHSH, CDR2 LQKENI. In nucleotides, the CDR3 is TGTGCCAGCTCACCGGGACAGAGAGGCGAAAAACTGTTTTTT. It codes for CASSPGQRGEKLFF.

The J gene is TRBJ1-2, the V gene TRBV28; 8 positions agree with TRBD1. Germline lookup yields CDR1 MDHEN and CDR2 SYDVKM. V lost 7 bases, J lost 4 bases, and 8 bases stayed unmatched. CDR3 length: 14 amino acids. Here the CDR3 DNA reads TGTGCCAGCAACGACAGGGGATCTCTCTATGGCTACACCTTC. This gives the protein CASNDRGSLYGYTF.

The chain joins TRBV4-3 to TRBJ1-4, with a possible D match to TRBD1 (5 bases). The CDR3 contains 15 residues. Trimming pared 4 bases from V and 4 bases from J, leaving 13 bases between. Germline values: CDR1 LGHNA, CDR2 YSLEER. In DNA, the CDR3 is TGCGCCAGCAGCCCGGTTAAGGGGAATAATGAAAAACTGTTTTTT. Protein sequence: CASSPVKGNNEKLFF.

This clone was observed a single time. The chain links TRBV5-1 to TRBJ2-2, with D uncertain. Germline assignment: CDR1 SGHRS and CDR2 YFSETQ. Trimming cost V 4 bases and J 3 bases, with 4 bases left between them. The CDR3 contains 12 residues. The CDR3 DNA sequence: TGCGCCAGCAGCCTATACACCGGGGAGCTGTTTTTT. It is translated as CASSLYTGELFF.

CDR3 bases: TGTGCCAGCAGTCGACAGGGCACTGAAGCTTTCTTT. Its translation is CASSRQGTEAFF. This chain connects TRBV6-2 or TRBV6-3 to TRBJ1-1; 7 nucleotides agree with TRBD1. Germline CDR1 MNHEY, CDR2 SVGEGT. The trim removed 5 bases at V and 4 bases at J, leaving 1 base unmatched. The CDR3 extends over 12 amino acids.

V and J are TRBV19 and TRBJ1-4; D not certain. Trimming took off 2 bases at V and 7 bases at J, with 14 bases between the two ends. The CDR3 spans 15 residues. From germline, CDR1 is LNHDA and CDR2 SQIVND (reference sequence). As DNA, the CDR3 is TGTGCCAGTAGTATATTCGGTGGGGAGCGTGAAAAACTGTTTTTT. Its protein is CASSIFGGEREKLFF.